This T cell receptor (beta chain) was obtained from a study of blood T cell repertoires in COVID-19. Whole-study context: PBMCs, B-cell-depleted T cells, or T cells provided the cDNA or gDNA that made up the material.

Measured with immunoSEQ multiplex PCR; TCRdb has only the in-frame clones, and not every one. There are roughly 390,000 clones in the sample; 87% occur only once, and around 9.3% lies in the top ten. Recruited during active infection, patients (from Seattle) were subsequently followed longitudinally. This CDR3 spans 19 amino acids. Germline-derived CDR1 and CDR2 are SGHTA and FQGNSA. The junction had 11 bases not matched to a gene; V was cut back by 1 base and J by 0 bases. The sequence was obtained from a woman aged 25 to 39 with COVID-19, enrolled during active disease. The chain uses TRBV7-2 and TRBJ2-3; 9 bases are shared with TRBD2. Sequenced sample: peripheral blood. The CDR3 region has the DNA TGTGCCAGCAGCTTAGTCTTCTGGACTAGCGAGTCGAGCACAGATACGCAGTATTTT. Amino acid sequence: CASSLVFWTSESSTDTQYF.